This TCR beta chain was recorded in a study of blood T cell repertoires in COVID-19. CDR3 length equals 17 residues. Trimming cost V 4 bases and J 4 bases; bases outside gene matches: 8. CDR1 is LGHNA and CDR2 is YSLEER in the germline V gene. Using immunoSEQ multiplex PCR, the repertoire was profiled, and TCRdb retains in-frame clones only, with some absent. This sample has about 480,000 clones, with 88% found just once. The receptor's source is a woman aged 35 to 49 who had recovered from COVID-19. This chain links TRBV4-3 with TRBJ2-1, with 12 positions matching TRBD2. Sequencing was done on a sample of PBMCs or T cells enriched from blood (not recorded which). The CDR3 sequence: CASSPDRTSGKYNEQFF. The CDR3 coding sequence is TGCGCCAGCAGCCCCGACCGGACTAGCGGGAAATACAATGAGCAGTTCTTC.